These T cell receptor beta chains were read from a single sample in a study of identifying expanded T cells in peripheral blood. Data came from immunoSEQ multiplex PCR; TCRdb stores just in-frame clones and leaves some out. The sample contains under 110,000 clones, 87% of which appear only once. The sequenced sample was blood. The receptors were gathered from a person between 18 and 69 years old in good health. Each CDR3 is given with its conserved first and last residue. A D gene is named only where the DNA matches it firmly. Clone size is stated in some rows and not others, as once, few, many or a class when expanded.

j_call,d_call,v_call,clone_size,cdr3_nt,cdr3_aa
TRBJ1-6,NA,TRBV4-1,NA,TGCGCCAGCAGCCAGAGACAGGACGGACTTTCACCCCTCCACTTT,CASSQRQDGLSPLHF
TRBJ2-2,NA,TRBV21-1,once,TGTGCCAGCAGCCTGTGCCCCCTCGGCGGGGGGCGCACCGGGGAGCTGTTTTTT,CASSLCPLGGGRTGELFF
TRBJ2-2,TRBD2,TRBV5-1,NA,TGCGCCAGCAGCTTCCCGGGGGGCACCGGGGAGCTGTTTTTT,CASSFPGGTGELFF
TRBJ2-1,NA,TRBV4-3,NA,TGCGCCAGCAGCCAAGTATGGGGGGCTGAGCAGTTCTTC,CASSQVWGAEQFF
TRBJ1-6,NA,TRBV14,NA,TGTGCCAGCAGCCCCACGGGACGGAATTCACCCCTCCACTTT,CASSPTGRNSPLHF
TRBJ2-2,NA,TRBV9,NA,TGTGCCAGCAGAACTATGGCCGGGGAGCTGTTTTTT,CASRTMAGELFF
TRBJ1-2,TRBD1,TRBV5-1,NA,TGCGCCAGCAGCCAGTCCCGGGACAGGGGGGGCTACACCTTC,CASSQSRDRGGYTF
TRBJ2-1,NA,TRBV5-6,NA,TGTGCCAGCAGCTTCGGGACCGGGACTGTAAATGAGCAGTTCTTC,CASSFGTGTVNEQFF
TRBJ1-5,TRBD1,TRBV19,NA,TGTGCCAGTGGACAGGGGGGCGTAGGGCAGCCCCAGCATTTT,CASGQGGVGQPQHF
TRBJ1-2,NA,TRBV11-2,NA,TGTGCCAGCAGCTCGACGCCAACTGGGAACTATGGCTACACCTTC,CASSSTPTGNYGYTF
TRBJ1-2,NA,TRBV29-1,NA,TGCAGCGTTGAAGACGACGGTTTCTATGGCTACACCTTC,CSVEDDGFYGYTF
TRBJ2-5,TRBD1,TRBV11-2,NA,TGTGCCAGCAGCTTAGGCCGGACAGGGTCTCTGGAGACCCAGTACTTC,CASSLGRTGSLETQYF
TRBJ1-5,NA,TRBV11-2,NA,TGTGCCAGCAGCCTCTTACAGGGAAGCAATCAGCCCCAGCATTTT,CASSLLQGSNQPQHF
TRBJ2-1,TRBD2,TRBV11-3,NA,TGTGCCAGCAGCTTAACTAGCGGGGACCTAGAGCAGTTCTTC,CASSLTSGDLEQFF
TRBJ2-5,TRBD2,TRBV28,NA,TGTGCCAGCAGTTCTCAAAGCGGGGGCCTACAAGAGACCCAGTACTTC,CASSSQSGGLQETQYF
TRBJ2-7,TRBD2,TRBV7-6,few,TGTGCCAGCAGCAAGGGACTAGCGGGGTTAGGCGAGCAGTACTTC,CASSKGLAGLGEQYF
TRBJ1-1,NA,TRBV18,NA,TGTGCCAGCTCAGCACAGGGAGAGAACACTGAAGCTTTCTTT,CASSAQGENTEAFF
TRBJ2-6,TRBD2,TRBV7-8,many,TGTGCCAGCAGCTTAGAAGGGGAGTGGGGGACTAAATCTGGGGCCAACGTCCTGACTTTC,CASSLEGEWGTKSGANVLTF
TRBJ2-3,TRBD2,TRBV5-4,NA,TGTGCCAGCAGCTTGGGCGCTAGCGGGGGGACAGATACGCAGTATTTT,CASSLGASGGTDTQYF
TRBJ1-2,NA,TRBV6-5,NA,TGTGCCAGCAGACCGACTTCTAACTATGGCTACACCTTC,CASRPTSNYGYTF
TRBJ2-5,NA,TRBV6-6,NA,TGTGCCAGCAGTTCCCCCTCCCGGGTCGGAGAGACCCAGTACTTC,CASSSPSRVGETQYF
TRBJ1-1,NA,TRBV4-1,NA,TGCGCCAGCAGCCAAGATGCGGCCAGTATGAACACTGAAGCTTTCTTT,CASSQDAASMNTEAFF
TRBJ2-1,NA,TRBV5-4,few,TGTGCCAGCAGCCTTCTAGCCGATGAGCAGTTCTTC,CASSLLADEQFF
TRBJ2-7,TRBD1,TRBV19,NA,TGTGCCAGTAGTTCCCGGGACAGGGGGACCTACGAGCAGTACTTC,CASSSRDRGTYEQYF
TRBJ1-2,NA,TRBV6-6,once,TGTGCCAGCAGTTACTCTGGGGCAAGCTATGGCTACACCTTC,CASSYSGASYGYTF
TRBJ1-3,TRBD1,TRBV18,NA,TGTGCCAGCTCACCCTCGGACAGGACTGGAAACACCATATATTTT,CASSPSDRTGNTIYF
TRBJ1-4,NA,TRBV15,NA,TGTGCCACCAGGAGCGGGTGGGCTAATGAAAAACTGTTTTTT,CATRSGWANEKLFF
TRBJ2-3,NA,TRBV11-2,NA,TGTGCCAGCAGCCCTACTGCGGACCCAGGGACGCAGTATTTT,CASSPTADPGTQYF
TRBJ1-5,TRBD1,TRBV7-2,NA,TGTGCCAGCAGCCGGGACAGTGGCGGGTGGTATAGCAATCAGCCCCAGCATTTT,CASSRDSGGWYSNQPQHF
TRBJ2-5,NA,TRBV2,once,TGTGCCAGCAGCTCGGGTAGGGGGGTAGAGACCCAGTACTTC,CASSSGRGVETQYF
TRBJ1-2,NA,TRBV6-5,NA,TGTGCCAGCAGTTACACTGGACTGAACAACTATGGCTACACCTTC,CASSYTGLNNYGYTF
TRBJ1-4,NA,TRBV10-1,few,TGCGCCAGCAGTGAGACAGGTCGGAATGAAAAACTGTTTTTT,CASSETGRNEKLFF
TRBJ2-1,NA,TRBV28,NA,TGTGCCAGCAGTAAAGGGGGGACCTACAATGAGCAGTTCTTC,CASSKGGTYNEQFF
TRBJ1-1,NA,TRBV5-1,NA,TGCGCCAGCAGCCTCCAAAGATCGGAAGTCGGCACTGAAGCTTTCTTT,CASSLQRSEVGTEAFF